This entry lists 18 T cell receptor beta chains sequenced from one sample in a study of blood T cell repertoires in COVID-19 (dated by TCRdb to about 2020). Receptor amplification or capture employed the immunoSEQ multiplex PCR assay. TCRdb re-hosts the immuneACCESS table, in-frame sequences only. Its copies lack some clones; in the studies checked, an unresolved V gene accounts for under half of them, and the cause for the rest is not known. This sample comprises more than 250,000 clones, approximately 82% of them detected only once. Approximately 1.2% of the sample goes to the ten largest clones. The sequencing sample was made of peripheral blood. The receptor set was obtained from a woman between 50 and 59 years old with acute or convalescent COVID-19.

The chain joins TRBV6-5 to TRBJ2-7; 8 positions match TRBD2. The CDR3 is made up of 13 amino acids. Trimming removed 6 bases from V and 4 bases from J; junction bases left unmatched: 5. Germline V gene lookup returns CDR1 MNHEY and CDR2 SVGAGI. CDR3 nucleotide sequence: TGTGCCAGCAGCGTCGGGGGGGCGTACGAGCAGTACGTC. Translation: CASSVGGAYEQYV.

V and J are TRBV21-1 and TRBJ2-7; the table names TRBD2, a call not compared with the DNA. TRBV21-1 is marked as a pseudogene. The CDR3 is 15 amino acids. This CDR3 reads CASSNIPGKPYEQYV. The CDR3 nucleotides are TGTGCCAGCAGCAACATTCCCGGGAAACCCTACGAGCAGTACGTC.

The chain couples TRBV19 to TRBJ2-1; 10 bases align to TRBD2. The CDR3 spans 15 residues. V lost 9 bases, J lost 11 bases, and 16 bases stayed unmatched. In germline, CDR1 is LNHDA, CDR2 SQIVND (reference sequence). The CDR3 spells CASRATGTSDIKQFF. CDR3 coding DNA: TGTGCCAGCCGCGCTACCGGGACTAGCGACATCAAGCAGTTCTTC. Looking up the rest from reference TRBV19 and TRBJ2-1 gives the full variable domain: DGGITQSPKYLFRKEGQNVTLSCEQNLNHDAMYWYRQDPGQGLRLIYYSQIVNDFQKGDIAEGYSVSREKKESFPLTVTSAQKNPTAFYLCASRATGTSDIKQFFGPGTRLTVL.

The chain recombines TRBV5-4 with TRBJ2-7, with TRBD1 matching over 9 bases. The trim removed 2 bases at V and 3 bases at J, leaving 6 bases unmatched. The CDR3 loop spans 15 amino acids. In germline, CDR1 is SGHNT, CDR2 YYREEE (reference sequence). CDR3 loop: CASSFLDRGNYEQYF. In nucleotides, the CDR3 is TGTGCCAGCAGCTTCCTCGACAGGGGGAACTACGAGCAGTACTTC.

This chain connects TRBV3-1 (or the pseudogene TRBV3-2) to TRBJ1-1, with TRBD1 matching over 7 bases. Germline V lookup: CDR1 LGHDT, CDR2 YNNKEL (reference sequence). With 4 bases clipped from V and 9 bases from J, the junction kept 8 bases outside the gene matches. The CDR3 runs to 13 residues. The CDR3 sequence is CASSPGQAGQAFF. The CDR3 DNA reads TGTGCCAGCAGCCCCGGACAGGCTGGGCAAGCTTTCTTT.

This rearrangement joins TRBV27 to TRBJ2-7; 7 bases are a match to TRBD1. The CDR3 is 15 residues long. The V segment lost 5 bases and the J segment 4 bases; nucleotides outside the gene matches: 11. The V gene's germline CDR1 is MNHEY and CDR2 SMNVEV (reference sequence). The CDR3 DNA is TGTGCCAGCAGTAAATCGGACAGGATCGGGTACGAGCAGTACTTC. Its translation: CASSKSDRIGYEQYF.

V gene TRBV4-1 combines with J gene TRBJ1-4; tentatively, D is TRBD1 (5 bases). The V end lost 3 bases, the J end lost 1 base, and 15 bases lay between the germline ends. Germline V gene sequence: CDR1 MGHRA, CDR2 YSYEKL. The CDR3 runs 17 residues. CDR3 sequence reads: CASSHLGGAETNEKLFF. The CDR3 nucleotides read TGCGCCAGCAGCCATTTGGGAGGGGCTGAAACTAATGAAAAACTGTTTTTT.

CDR3 in amino acids: CASSQYYEQYF. The CDR3 nucleotides are TGTGCCAGCAGCCAGTATTACGAGCAGTACTTC. The rearrangement uses TRBV7-6 and TRBJ2-7; D gene ambiguous. There are 11 residues in the CDR3. V was shortened by 5 bases and J by 4 bases, with 6 bases between the two germline ends. Germline V gene sequence: CDR1 SGHVS, CDR2 FNYEAQ.

V and J are TRBV19 and TRBJ1-3; 9 bases are shared with TRBD1. The CDR3 runs to 16 residues. Looked up from germline, CDR1 is LNHDA and CDR2 is SQIVND (reference sequence). V was pared by 6 bases and J by 0 bases, with 6 bases of the junction left unmatched. CDR3 DNA: TGTGCCAGTAGGGACTCGGGACAGGGCTCTGGAAACACCATATATTTT. This encodes CASRDSGQGSGNTIYF.

This clone was recorded a few times. The genes are TRBV3-1 (or the pseudogene TRBV3-2) and TRBJ2-3, with D unclear. CDR3 size: 15 residues. V lost 1 base to trimming and J lost 6 bases, with 14 bases between them. CDR1 and CDR2 (germline): LGHDT, YNNKEL (reference sequence). CDR3 amino acids: CASSQGVNPSDTQYF. CDR3 DNA: TGTGCCAGCAGCCAAGGAGTCAATCCTTCGGATACGCAGTATTTT.

Details on this clone: One base away lies a much larger clone, so this may be a sequencing read error. The chain uses TRBV12-3 or TRBV12-4 and TRBJ1-1; D is perhaps TRBD1 (5 bases). This CDR3 has 13 amino acids. The V end was cut by 3 bases, the J end by 3 bases, with 8 bases between. Written as DNA, the CDR3 is TGTGCCAGCAGTTTCACCAGGGACACTGAAGCTTTCTTT. Translating gives CASSFTRDTEAFF.

The CDR3 loop is CASSPLASAFQETQYF. In DNA, the CDR3 is TGCGCCAGCAGCCCGTTAGCGTCTGCCTTCCAAGAGACCCAGTACTTC. The chain uses TRBV5-1 and TRBJ2-5; D is possibly TRBD2 (5 bases). V was pared by 4 bases and J by 1 base, with 17 bases between. This CDR3 comprises 16 residues. Germline V lookup: CDR1 SGHRS, CDR2 YFSETQ.

This chain uses TRBV23-1 with TRBJ1-1, with D perhaps matching TRBD1 (5 bases). TRBV23-1 is reported as an ORF; its role is uncertain. The CDR3 loop spans 16 amino acids. Trimming took 9 bases from V and 0 from J, leaving 20 bases between them. CDR3 coding DNA: TGCGCCAGTCAACCCCCAAGGGGAGGGCTGAACACTGAAGCTTTCTTT. Amino acids: CASQPPRGGLNTEAFF.

The genes are TRBV6-4 and TRBJ1-3; 9 bases fit TRBD1. The CDR3 runs 15 residues. Looked up from germline, CDR1 is MRHNA and CDR2 is SNTAGT. The V segment lost 4 bases and the J segment 4 bases; nucleotides outside the gene matches: 5. The DNA of the CDR3 is TGTGCCAGCAGTGTCAGGGACAGGGCCGGAAACACCATATATTTT. It yields the protein CASSVRDRAGNTIYF.

V gene TRBV28 combines with J gene TRBJ1-4; D possibly corresponds to TRBD1 (5 bases). The CDR3 extends over 14 amino acids. V lost 6 bases and J 8 bases, leaving 16 bases between the germline ends. The V gene's germline CDR1 is MDHEN and CDR2 SYDVKM. This CDR3 reads CASSQRQGGEKLFF. CDR3 nucleotides: TGTGCCAGCAGCCAGAGGCAGGGTGGGGAAAAACTGTTTTTT.

This chain links TRBV6-5 with TRBJ1-1; D not resolved. The V end was cut by 6 bases, the J end by 5 bases, with 10 bases between. Germline CDR1 reads MNHEY; CDR2 reads SVGAGI. CDR3 length: 12 residues. The CDR3 reads CASSRRRTEAFF. In DNA, the CDR3 is TGTGCCAGCAGCCGCCGGAGGACTGAAGCTTTCTTT.

The chain recombines TRBV9 with TRBJ2-2; D is undetermined. The CDR3 extends over 13 amino acids. Trimming cost V 3 bases and J 6 bases, with 9 bases left between them. Germline CDR1 and CDR2: SGDLS and YYNGEE. In nucleotides, the CDR3 is TGTGCCAGCAGCGCTACAGTTTCCGGGGAGCTGTTTTTT. Residues: CASSATVSGELFF.

This clone was counted once. The chain employs TRBV5-1 and TRBJ1-2, with 9 bases that match TRBD1. The CDR3 runs 13 residues. Germline assignment: CDR1 SGHRS and CDR2 YFSETQ. V shed 5 bases, J shed 6 bases, and the junction held 5 bases outside the gene matches. The DNA for the CDR3 is TGCGCCAGCAGACGGACAGGGGAGGATGGCTACACCTTC. Its protein is CASRRTGEDGYTF.